This is a list of T cell receptor beta chains from one sample in a study of technical replicates of blood from a handful of donors. Profiling relied on immunoSEQ multiplex PCR, and the TCRdb table lists in-frame clones only, not all of them. The repertoire holds more than 55,000 clones, with around 91% as singletons. Sequenced input: T cells isolated from PBMCs. These TCRs come from a human donor in good health. The CDR3 runs from the conserved cysteine through the conserved F or W. D genes are given only for firm matches. Clone size, where shown, is once, few, many, or a class for clones that have expanded.

V gene: TRBV18; clone size: .; CDR3 length: 14; J gene: TRBJ2-3; D gene: .; CDR3 DNA: TGTGCCAGCTCACCATCGGGGGTAGCAGATACGCAGTATTTT; CDR3 protein: CASSPSGVADTQYF
V gene: TRBV6-5; clone size: .; CDR3 length: 13; J gene: TRBJ1-2; D gene: .; CDR3 DNA: TGTGCCAGCAGTTATTCAGGTGGCTATGGCTACACCTTC; CDR3 protein: CASSYSGGYGYTF
V gene: TRBV23-1; clone size: .; CDR3 length: 17; J gene: TRBJ2-1; D gene: .; CDR3 DNA: TGCGCCAGCAGTCCCATTATCCAGGGTCTAGGCTACAATGAGCAGTTCTTC; CDR3 protein: CASSPIIQGLGYNEQFF
V gene: TRBV5-1; clone size: once; CDR3 length: 13; J gene: TRBJ1-1; D gene: .; CDR3 DNA: TGCGCCAGCAGCTTGGTGAGTCGGACTGAAGCTTTCTTT; CDR3 protein: CASSLVSRTEAFF
V gene: TRBV10-2; clone size: .; CDR3 length: 13; J gene: TRBJ2-2; D gene: .; CDR3 DNA: TGCGCCAGCAGGGGGGGAGTCACCGGGGAGCTGTTTTTT; CDR3 protein: CASRGGVTGELFF
V gene: TRBV5-1; clone size: .; CDR3 length: 15; J gene: TRBJ2-2; D gene: TRBD2; CDR3 DNA: TGCGCCAGCAGAGAGACTAGCGGGAAGGTCGGGGAGCTGTTTTTT; CDR3 protein: CASRETSGKVGELFF
V gene: TRBV7-8; clone size: .; CDR3 length: 16; J gene: TRBJ2-7; D gene: .; CDR3 DNA: TGTGCCAGCAGCACAAAGGGACACCTCTCATCCTACGAGCAGTACTTC; CDR3 protein: CASSTKGHLSSYEQYF
V gene: TRBV5-4; clone size: .; CDR3 length: 16; J gene: TRBJ2-3; D gene: TRBD2; CDR3 DNA: TGTGCCAGCAGCGTTGAAAGCGGGATTCGCACAGATACGCAGTATTTT; CDR3 protein: CASSVESGIRTDTQYF
V gene: TRBV7-8; clone size: once; CDR3 length: 14; J gene: TRBJ2-7; D gene: .; CDR3 DNA: TGTGCCAGCAGCAAACAGGTAGTCCCCTACGAGCAGTACTTC; CDR3 protein: CASSKQVVPYEQYF
V gene: TRBV28; clone size: .; CDR3 length: 11; J gene: TRBJ2-7; D gene: .; CDR3 DNA: TGTGCCAGGATAAATGACAGAGAGCAGTACTTC; CDR3 protein: CARINDREQYF
V gene: TRBV30; clone size: .; CDR3 length: 13; J gene: TRBJ2-4; D gene: .; CDR3 DNA: TGTGCCTGGAGTCCGAAGAGCGGGAACATTCAGTACTTC; CDR3 protein: CAWSPKSGNIQYF
V gene: TRBV7-8; clone size: .; CDR3 length: 15; J gene: TRBJ2-7; D gene: TRBD2; CDR3 DNA: TGTGCCAGCAGCTTGGGGAATGGGGGGGGTTACGAGCAGTACTTC; CDR3 protein: CASSLGNGGGYEQYF
V gene: TRBV19; clone size: .; CDR3 length: 12; J gene: TRBJ1-2; D gene: .; CDR3 DNA: TGTGCCAGTAGTATAGTAACGGATGGCTACACCTTC; CDR3 protein: CASSIVTDGYTF
V gene: TRBV7-6; clone size: .; CDR3 length: 15; J gene: TRBJ2-1; D gene: .; CDR3 DNA: TGTGCCAGCAGCTTATATACGGGAAGCTACAATGAGCAGTTCTTC; CDR3 protein: CASSLYTGSYNEQFF
V gene: TRBV15; clone size: .; CDR3 length: 16; J gene: TRBJ2-3; D gene: .; CDR3 DNA: TGTGCCACCAGCAGTAGTCCTGGGGCCCGCACAGATACGCAGTATTTT; CDR3 protein: CATSSSPGARTDTQYF
V gene: TRBV7-2; clone size: once; CDR3 length: 14; J gene: TRBJ2-1; D gene: TRBD2; CDR3 DNA: TGTGCCAGCGTCCTAGCGGGGCTAAACAATGAGCAGTTCTTC; CDR3 protein: CASVLAGLNNEQFF
V gene: TRBV5-6; clone size: .; CDR3 length: 18; J gene: TRBJ2-1; D gene: TRBD2; CDR3 DNA: TGTGCCAGCAGCTTGGGAATTACTAGCGGGGGCTTATACAATGAGCAGTTCTTC; CDR3 protein: CASSLGITSGGLYNEQFF